This TCR beta chain is from a study of blood T cell repertoires in COVID-19. The germline V gene encodes CDR1 LNHDA and CDR2 SQIVND (reference sequence). The CDR3 has 14 residues. V lost 2 bases and J 3 bases, leaving 11 bases between the germline ends. Libraries were prepared by immunoSEQ multiplex PCR; TCRdb keeps only in-frame clonotypes and omits some of them. The sample consists of under 250,000 clones, around four fifths of them appearing once. There are a few counts of this clone. The V gene is TRBV19, the J gene TRBJ2-7; a possible D gene is TRBD1 (6 bases). Material: peripheral blood. This TCR was recovered from a woman aged 60-75 years with active or convalescent COVID-19. The CDR3 is CASSIQQGNYEQYF. The CDR3 nucleotides are TGTGCCAGTAGTATACAACAGGGAAACTACGAGCAGTACTTC.